Sequencing of this TCR beta chain was carried out in a study of T cell changes during pregnancy in multiple sclerosis. Here immunoSEQ multiplex PCR was the method, and the copy in TCRdb shows in-frame clones only, minus some. The sample has more than 55,000 clones; about nine tenths are singletons. This clone was recorded once. CDR3 length: 15 residues. J lost 0 bases, V lost 5 bases, and 5 bases had no gene match. Germline V gene lookup returns CDR1 SNHLY and CDR2 FYNNEI. The rearrangement joins TRBV2 to TRBJ2-7; 9 positions agree with TRBD2. The specimen was peripheral blood, collected in the first trimester of pregnancy. The receptor's source is a female donor in good health, enrolled as a control in a pregnancy study. CDR3 sequence: CASSWTSVSSYEQYF. The CDR3 DNA reads TGTGCCAGCAGTTGGACTAGCGTGAGCTCCTACGAGCAGTACTTC.